Only a few counts were recorded for the clone carrying this TCR beta chain. The data derive from a study of blood T cells in healthy people across ages. For the second PCR, which ran for roughly 6 to 11 cycles, a sample-barcoded 5' primer and a J-beta primer mix were used. Using its own MiXCR run on the 5' RACE reads, TCRdb lists one record per CDR3 protein. The sample carries around 1,500,000 distinct CDR3 sequences, roughly 40% recorded once. From germline, CDR1 is SEHNR and CDR2 FQNEAQ (reference sequence). CDR3 length: 14 residues. V lost 7 bases to trimming and J lost 1 base, with 14 bases between them.

The sample comprised blood. This clonotype originated in a woman aged 18-29 years in good health. This rearrangement joins TRBV7-9 to TRBJ2-7, with D perhaps given as TRBD1 or TRBD2 (5 bases each). CDR3 DNA: TGTGCCAGCACCTACTCCGGGACGTCCTACGAGCAGTACTTC. Protein: CASTYSGTSYEQYF.